These T cell receptor beta chains were read from a single sample in a study of blood T cell repertoires in COVID-19. Assay: immunoSEQ multiplex PCR; the TCRdb copy retains only in-frame clones and omits some. The repertoire holds about 160,000 clones, with approximately 90% as singletons. Sequenced sample: peripheral blood. The receptors here all came from a woman aged 60-70 years who had recovered from COVID-19. Both conserved end residues are part of each CDR3. Each record gives: V gene, J gene, CDR3 protein.

v_call: TRBV15; j_call: TRBJ1-1; cdr3_aa: CATSRGTRNTEAFF
v_call: TRBV5-1; j_call: TRBJ2-5; cdr3_aa: CASSRRLQETQYF
v_call: TRBV5-3; j_call: TRBJ2-1; cdr3_aa: CARSLEAPRPFSSYNEQFF
v_call: TRBV4-1; j_call: TRBJ1-2; cdr3_aa: CASSRQAGFYGYTF
v_call: TRBV10-1; j_call: TRBJ2-5; cdr3_aa: CASALLVGETQYF
v_call: TRBV19; j_call: TRBJ2-5; cdr3_aa: CASSIGGGQETQYF
v_call: TRBV25-1; j_call: TRBJ1-2; cdr3_aa: CASSDRNYGYTF
v_call: TRBV4-1; j_call: TRBJ2-2; cdr3_aa: CASSQGLRGRGELFF
v_call: TRBV2; j_call: TRBJ1-5; cdr3_aa: CASSRDFNQPQHF
v_call: TRBV4-2; j_call: TRBJ2-3; cdr3_aa: CASSQGLAGSLEGQYF
v_call: TRBV28; j_call: TRBJ2-1; cdr3_aa: CAAGRSYNEQFF
v_call: TRBV3-1/TRBV3-2; j_call: TRBJ2-5; cdr3_aa: CASSQGGTRRGQYF
v_call: TRBV6-6; j_call: TRBJ2-2; cdr3_aa: CASSPDRIAGELFF
v_call: TRBV5-1; j_call: TRBJ2-7; cdr3_aa: CASSLSGQGSYEQYF
v_call: TRBV28; j_call: TRBJ1-2; cdr3_aa: CASSKGVENGYTF
v_call: TRBV6-5; j_call: TRBJ1-1; cdr3_aa: CASSKQGLNTEAFF
v_call: TRBV7-9; j_call: TRBJ2-3; cdr3_aa: CAGARGGTDTQYF
v_call: TRBV19; j_call: TRBJ2-5; cdr3_aa: CASSAPGTAQETQYF
v_call: TRBV9; j_call: TRBJ2-2; cdr3_aa: CASSGGLAVNTGELFF
v_call: TRBV24-1; j_call: TRBJ2-3; cdr3_aa: CATSGTDTQYF
v_call: TRBV6-5; j_call: TRBJ2-7; cdr3_aa: CASNRGEQYF
v_call: TRBV6-5; j_call: TRBJ2-1; cdr3_aa: CASRERGGLGNEQFF
v_call: TRBV4-3; j_call: TRBJ2-7; cdr3_aa: CASSQDLKRGKGEQYF
v_call: TRBV5-1; j_call: TRBJ2-7; cdr3_aa: CASSLAEDRGLHEQYF
v_call: TRBV5-1; j_call: TRBJ2-3; cdr3_aa: CASSRLAGDADTQYF
v_call: TRBV5-5; j_call: TRBJ2-5; cdr3_aa: CASSLVPQQETQYF
v_call: TRBV2; j_call: TRBJ2-1; cdr3_aa: CASSERQGSYNEQFF
v_call: TRBV19; j_call: TRBJ2-2; cdr3_aa: CASSIRLSAGELFF
v_call: TRBV18; j_call: TRBJ1-1; cdr3_aa: CASSPRQGWDTEAFF
v_call: TRBV7-9; j_call: TRBJ1-3; cdr3_aa: CASSSPTGSGNTIYF
v_call: TRBV15; j_call: TRBJ1-4; cdr3_aa: CATSRGQGTNEKLFF
v_call: TRBV3-1/TRBV3-2; j_call: TRBJ2-5; cdr3_aa: CASTPGTWEETQYF
v_call: TRBV9; j_call: TRBJ2-1; cdr3_aa: CASSVGLAGGPQNEQFF
v_call: TRBV10-3; j_call: TRBJ2-1; cdr3_aa: CAISPRGLHIPYNEQFF
v_call: TRBV5-1; j_call: TRBJ1-5; cdr3_aa: CASSFGQGDQPQHF
v_call: TRBV9; j_call: TRBJ2-2; cdr3_aa: CASSVSKRGGVTGELFF
v_call: TRBV2; j_call: TRBJ2-7; cdr3_aa: CASSPSGGITYEQYF
v_call: TRBV6-5; j_call: TRBJ2-3; cdr3_aa: CASNRAGAPQYF
v_call: TRBV7-9; j_call: TRBJ1-4; cdr3_aa: CASSQGQGYEKLFF
v_call: TRBV24-1; j_call: TRBJ2-7; cdr3_aa: CATPREGQGAGEQYF
v_call: TRBV28; j_call: TRBJ1-1; cdr3_aa: CASSITSLGEAFF
v_call: TRBV25-1; j_call: TRBJ2-5; cdr3_aa: CASSNPGAAKTQYF
v_call: TRBV4-1; j_call: TRBJ2-4; cdr3_aa: CASSQDSGRAVGNIQYF
v_call: TRBV7-3; j_call: TRBJ2-1; cdr3_aa: CASSYTRGRRNEQFF
v_call: TRBV6-1; j_call: TRBJ1-2; cdr3_aa: CASSEIGTGVYGYTF
v_call: TRBV5-4; j_call: TRBJ2-1; cdr3_aa: CASSVGRGDQFLFF
v_call: TRBV3-1/TRBV3-2; j_call: TRBJ2-7; cdr3_aa: CASSQELPPPWTGGPSSYEQYF
v_call: TRBV4-1; j_call: TRBJ2-1; cdr3_aa: CASSHSPRGEQFF
v_call: TRBV5-1; j_call: TRBJ1-3; cdr3_aa: CASSQTGGDNSGNTIYF
v_call: TRBV30; j_call: TRBJ2-5; cdr3_aa: CAWREGAQETQYF
v_call: TRBV4-1; j_call: TRBJ1-2; cdr3_aa: CASSQDGALINYGYTF
v_call: TRBV7-9; j_call: TRBJ2-5; cdr3_aa: CASSPGQGGGETQYF
v_call: TRBV4-1; j_call: TRBJ1-5; cdr3_aa: CASSQFSSGPQHF
v_call: TRBV2; j_call: TRBJ1-2; cdr3_aa: CASRESYGYTF
v_call: TRBV28; j_call: TRBJ2-7; cdr3_aa: CASSLLFQQYF